Each of the 4 T cell receptor beta chains below was sequenced from the same sample in a study of T cell responses to AZD1222 COVID-19 vaccine. The repertoire was sequenced with immunoSEQ multiplex PCR; TCRdb's copy has only in-frame clones and lacks some. Here the sample spans around 220,000 clones, about 94% being singletons. This material consisted of peripheral blood, taken 28 days after the second dose of the MenACWY control vaccine. The receptor source for this set is an adult who received the MenACWY meningococcal vaccine as a control.

This clone is a singleton in its sample. The genes are TRBV14 and TRBJ2-1; 8 nucleotides agree with TRBD2. V dropped 0 bases and J dropped 7; count of bases not matched to a gene: 2. CDR1 is SGHDN, CDR2 FVKESK, per germline. The CDR3 covers 14 residues. CDR3 in amino acids: CASSQDTSGNEQFF. The CDR3 bases are TGTGCCAGCAGCCAAGATACTAGCGGAAATGAGCAGTTCTTC.

The chain is built from TRBV5-5 and TRBJ2-1; D assignment may be TRBD1 or TRBD2 (5 bases each). The CDR3 totals 15 residues. The germline V gene has CDR1 SGHKS and CDR2 YYEKEE (reference sequence). V shed 3 bases and J shed 8 bases, with 18 bases lying between them. CDR3 nucleotides: TGTGCCAGCAGCTCAACCCGGGACCCGGCTGATGAGCAGTTCTTC. It encodes CASSSTRDPADEQFF.

This chain links TRBV12-2 with TRBJ1-3. TRBV12-2 is listed as a pseudogene. The CDR3 is 16 residues long. The CDR3 spells CASRPRHRSSGNTIYF. In DNA form, the CDR3 reads TGTGCAAGTCGCCCAAGGCACCGGAGCTCTGGAAACACCATATATTTT.

This sequence joins TRBV11-2 and TRBJ2-7; 10 bases match TRBD1. The J segment lost 1 base and the V segment lost 5 bases, leaving 11 bases of the junction unmatched. Looked up from germline, CDR1 is SGHAT and CDR2 is FQNNGV. The CDR3 totals 17 residues. The CDR3 nucleotides read TGTGCCAGCAGCCGTCCGGGACAGGGGCTCCTGTCCTACGAGCAGTACTTC. Protein: CASSRPGQGLLSYEQYF.